These T cell receptor beta chains were read from a single sample in a study of shared clonotypes between healthy human individuals. Clones were read by immunoSEQ multiplex PCR, and TCRdb kept only the in-frame ones, dropping some. The sample carries 2 million to 2.5 million clones, 80% to 95% recorded once. Sequenced: naive CD4+ T cells from PBMCs. These receptors originate from a man younger than 35 in good health. Some clones in this sample may be carry-over from other donors' samples. CDR3s include the opening cysteine and the closing phenylalanine or tryptophan. D genes are given only for firm matches. Part of the rows lack a size; the others show once, few, many or a class for expanded clones.

cdr3_aa,cdr3_nt,v_call,d_call,clone_size,j_call
CASSPQGQGYHEQYF,TGTGCCAGCTCACCACAGGGACAGGGGTACCACGAGCAGTACTTC,TRBV18,TRBD1,-,TRBJ2-7
CASSMIAGGAAAQFF,TGTGCCAGCAGTATGATAGCGGGAGGCGCAGCTGCGCAGTTCTTC,TRBV6-5,TRBD2,-,TRBJ2-1
CAISPKGGTGDNEQFF,TGTGCCATCAGCCCCAAAGGTGGGACTGGGGACAATGAGCAGTTCTTC,TRBV10-3,-,once,TRBJ2-1
CASSLSGTGVQGYTF,TGTGCCAGCAGCCTATCCGGGACAGGGGTCCAAGGCTACACCTTC,TRBV28,TRBD1,-,TRBJ1-2
CASSLASGTGTTQYF,TGTGCCAGCAGCCTCGCCTCCGGGACAGGGACAACCCAGTACTTC,TRBV5-6,TRBD1,-,TRBJ2-5
CASEARLIWGYTF,TGTGCCTCCGAGGCCCGGCTCATTTGGGGCTACACCTTC,TRBV27,-,-,TRBJ1-2
CASSRDSYGYTF,TGTGCCAGTAGTAGGGACAGCTATGGCTACACCTTC,TRBV19,TRBD1,-,TRBJ1-2
CAWNLQGRTEAFF,TGTGCCTGGAATCTGCAGGGAAGGACTGAAGCCTTCTTT,TRBV30,-,-,TRBJ1-1
CASSSPLLNTEAFF,TGTGCCAGCAGTTCTCCACTTCTGAACACTGAAGCTTTCTTT,TRBV27,-,-,TRBJ1-1
CASSQERITGELFF,TGTGCCAGCAGCCAAGAGCGGATCACCGGGGAGCTGTTTTTT,TRBV4-2,-,-,TRBJ2-2
CAYRAGFSNYGYTF,TGTGCCTACAGAGCGGGGTTTTCTAACTATGGCTACACCTTC,TRBV28,-,-,TRBJ1-2
CASSLLGGTEAFF,TGTGCCAGCAGCTTACTCGGCGGAACTGAAGCTTTCTTT,TRBV7-2,-,few,TRBJ1-1
CASSLVGPDTQYF,TGTGCCAGCAGCTTAGTAGGGCCAGATACGCAGTATTTT,TRBV7-2,-,-,TRBJ2-3
CASSLGKETQYF,TGCGCCAGCAGCTTAGGGAAAGAGACCCAGTACTTC,TRBV5-1,-,-,TRBJ2-5
CASRRTFNTEAFF,TGTGCCAGCAGGCGGACCTTCAACACTGAAGCTTTCTTT,TRBV28,-,-,TRBJ1-1
CASRTLGSGEETQYF,TGTGCCAGCAGAACTTTAGGGAGTGGTGAAGAGACCCAGTACTTC,TRBV6-5,-,once,TRBJ2-5
CSTRQGLNTEAFF,TGCAGCACCAGACAGGGGCTGAACACTGAAGCTTTCTTT,TRBV29-1,TRBD1,-,TRBJ1-1
CASSPAGSTGNTIYF,TGTGCCAGCAGCCCGGCCGGGTCGACTGGAAACACCATATATTTT,TRBV28,-,-,TRBJ1-3
CASSYPGLAREQYF,TGTGCCAGCAGCTACCCGGGACTGGCGCGCGAGCAGTACTTC,TRBV11-2,-,-,TRBJ2-7
CASCLASPGELFF,TGCGCCAGCTGCCTCGCCAGCCCCGGGGAGCTGTTTTTT,TRBV5-1,-,-,TRBJ2-2
CASSFVGNPYEQYF,TGTGCCAGCAGTTTTGTAGGGAATCCCTACGAGCAGTACTTC,TRBV27,-,-,TRBJ2-7
CASSQGWGQGAYGYTF,TGCGCCAGCAGCCAAGGGTGGGGACAGGGGGCTTATGGCTACACCTTC,TRBV4-1,TRBD1,-,TRBJ1-2
CASRRQGYGYTF,TGTGCCAGCAGGCGACAGGGCTATGGCTACACCTTC,TRBV28,TRBD1,-,TRBJ1-2
CASSLTGTGADEAFF,TGTGCCAGCAGTTTAACGGGGACCGGGGCCGATGAAGCTTTCTTT,TRBV28,-,-,TRBJ1-1
CASSPGTGADTQYF,TGCGCCAGCAGCCCCGGGACAGGGGCAGATACGCAGTATTTT,TRBV5-1,TRBD1,-,TRBJ2-3
CASSLGPREANQPQHF,TGTGCCAGCAGCTTGGGACCTCGGGAGGCCAATCAGCCCCAGCATTTT,TRBV5-5,-,-,TRBJ1-5
CASSEQRADTQYF,TGTGCCAGCTCAGAGCAGCGGGCAGATACGCAGTATTTT,TRBV18,-,-,TRBJ2-3
CASSYRQGYSGVQYF,TGTGCCAGCAGTTACCGACAGGGCTACTCCGGAGTGCAGTACTTC,TRBV6-6,TRBD1,-,TRBJ2-7
CASSLSGRVRYGYTF,TGTGCCAGCAGTTTATCGGGGAGGGTCCGCTATGGCTACACCTTC,TRBV27,-,-,TRBJ1-2
CASSPSGTRYEQYF,TGTGCCAGCAGCCCAAGCGGGACAAGATACGAGCAGTACTTC,TRBV11-2,-,-,TRBJ2-7
CASRRGGISTEAFF,TGTGCCAGCCGGAGGGGAGGGATCAGCACTGAAGCTTTCTTT,TRBV28,-,-,TRBJ1-1
CASSETTSGRLSGANVLTF,TGTGCCAGCAGTGAAACAACTAGCGGGAGGCTCTCTGGGGCCAACGTCCTGACTTTC,TRBV2,TRBD2,-,TRBJ2-6
CASTPGVTYNEQFF,TGTGCCAGCACTCCTGGAGTGACTTACAATGAGCAGTTCTTC,TRBV7-3,-,-,TRBJ2-1
CASSPPGSYNEQFF,TGTGCCAGCTCACCACCCGGCTCCTACAATGAGCAGTTCTTC,TRBV18,-,-,TRBJ2-1
CASSLGGGETQYF,TGCGCCAGCAGCTTGGGTGGTGGGGAGACCCAGTACTTC,TRBV5-1,-,once,TRBJ2-5
CASSIDSNYGYTF,TGTGCCAGCAGCATTGACAGTAACTATGGCTACACCTTC,TRBV5-4,-,-,TRBJ1-2
CASSSRTSGGNQPQHF,TGTGCCAGCAGTAGCAGGACATCCGGGGGCAATCAGCCCCAGCATTTT,TRBV27,-,-,TRBJ1-5
CASSYNREGADTQYF,TGTGCCAGCAGTTACAACAGGGAGGGGGCAGATACGCAGTATTTT,TRBV6-6,-,-,TRBJ2-3
CASSSPRGGSSGANVLTF,TGTGCCAGTAGTTCTCCCCGGGGGGGGAGCTCTGGGGCCAACGTCCTGACTTTC,TRBV19,TRBD2,-,TRBJ2-6
CATSRAGGENTF,TGTGCCACCAGCAGAGCGGGGGGAGAGAACACCTTC,TRBV15,-,-,TRBJ1-2
CASTNAPGLSPYEQYF,TGTGCCAGCACCAACGCACCGGGACTGTCACCCTACGAGCAGTACTTC,TRBV2,-,-,TRBJ2-7
CASSRYSTDTQYF,TGTGCCAGCAGTCGATATAGCACAGATACGCAGTATTTT,TRBV28,-,-,TRBJ2-3